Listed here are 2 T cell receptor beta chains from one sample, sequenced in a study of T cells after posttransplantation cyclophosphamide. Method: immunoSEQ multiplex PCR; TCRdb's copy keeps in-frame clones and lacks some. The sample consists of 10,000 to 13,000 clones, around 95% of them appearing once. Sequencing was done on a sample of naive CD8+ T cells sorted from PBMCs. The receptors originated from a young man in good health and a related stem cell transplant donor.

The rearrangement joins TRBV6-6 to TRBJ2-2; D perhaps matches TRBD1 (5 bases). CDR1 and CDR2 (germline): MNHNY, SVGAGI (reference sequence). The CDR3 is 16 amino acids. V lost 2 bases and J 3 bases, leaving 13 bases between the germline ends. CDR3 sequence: CASSYGAGADTGELFF. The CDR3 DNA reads TGTGCCAGCAGTTACGGGGCAGGAGCTGACACCGGGGAGCTGTTTTTT.

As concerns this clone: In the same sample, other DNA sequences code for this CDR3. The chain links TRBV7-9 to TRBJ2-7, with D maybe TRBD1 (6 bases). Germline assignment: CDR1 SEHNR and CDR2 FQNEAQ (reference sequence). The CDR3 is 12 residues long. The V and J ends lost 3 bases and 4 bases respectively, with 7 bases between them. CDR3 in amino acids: CASSFQGYEQYF. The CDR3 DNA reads TGTGCCAGCAGCTTTCAGGGGTACGAGCAGTACTTC.